The clone carrying this T cell receptor beta chain was recorded a few times. Its antigen is unidentified. Germline values: CDR1 SGHRS, CDR2 YFSETQ. V lost 0 bases and J lost 0, with 14 bases in between. There are 17 residues in the CDR3. The data stem from a study of T-cell reconstitution after alpha-beta-depleted transplantation in children. TCRbeta library preparation incorporated unique molecular identifiers. TCRdb re-called the PCR reads through MiXCR, storing one row per CDR3 protein. In the table there are around 190,000 distinct CDR3 sequences, 6.6% of which are singletons. General study findings and limits: Newly produced T cells mostly accounted for T-cell counts and diversity one year post-transplant.

The TCR comes from a boy aged 2 to 9 with acute lymphoblastic leukemia, due to receive a stem cell transplant. Sequencing used PBMCs, obtained before TCRalphabeta/CD19-depleted stem cell transplant. V gene TRBV5-1 combines with J gene TRBJ2-3; no definite D call. CDR3 DNA sequence: TGCGCCAGCAGCTTGGGACGAGGCAGCACTAGCACAGATACGCAGTATTTT. It specifies CASSLGRGSTSTDTQYF.